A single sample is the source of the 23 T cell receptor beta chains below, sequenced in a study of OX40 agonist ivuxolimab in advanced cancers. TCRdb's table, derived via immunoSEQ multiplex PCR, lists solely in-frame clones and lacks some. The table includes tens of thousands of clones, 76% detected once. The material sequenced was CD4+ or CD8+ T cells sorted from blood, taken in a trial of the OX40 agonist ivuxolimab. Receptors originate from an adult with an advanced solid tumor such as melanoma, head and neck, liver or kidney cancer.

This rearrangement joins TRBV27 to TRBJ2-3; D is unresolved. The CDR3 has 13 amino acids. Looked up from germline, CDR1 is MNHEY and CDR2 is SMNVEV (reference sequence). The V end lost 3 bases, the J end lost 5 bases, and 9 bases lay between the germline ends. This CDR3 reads CASSFGLVDTQYF. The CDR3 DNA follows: TGTGCCAGCAGTTTCGGCCTGGTAGATACGCAGTATTTT.

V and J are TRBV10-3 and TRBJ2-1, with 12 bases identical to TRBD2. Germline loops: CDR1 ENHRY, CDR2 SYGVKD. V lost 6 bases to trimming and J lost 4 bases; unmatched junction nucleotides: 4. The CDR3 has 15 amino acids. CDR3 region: CAISLAGGPYNEQFF. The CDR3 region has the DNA TGTGCCATCAGCCTAGCGGGGGGGCCGTACAATGAGCAGTTCTTC.

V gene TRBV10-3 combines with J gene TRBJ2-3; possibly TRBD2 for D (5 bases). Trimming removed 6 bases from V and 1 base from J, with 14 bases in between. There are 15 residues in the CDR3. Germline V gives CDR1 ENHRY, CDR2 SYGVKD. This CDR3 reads CAIRGLGSGTDTQYF. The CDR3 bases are TGTGCCATCAGGGGTTTAGGGAGCGGCACAGATACGCAGTATTTT.

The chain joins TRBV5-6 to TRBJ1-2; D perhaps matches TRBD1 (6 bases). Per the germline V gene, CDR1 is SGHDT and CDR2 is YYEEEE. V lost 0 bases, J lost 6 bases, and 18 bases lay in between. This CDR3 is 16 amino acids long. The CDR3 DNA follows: TGTGCCAGCAGCTTGGATGCAACAGGGAGGGGGAATGGCTACACCTTC. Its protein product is CASSLDATGRGNGYTF.

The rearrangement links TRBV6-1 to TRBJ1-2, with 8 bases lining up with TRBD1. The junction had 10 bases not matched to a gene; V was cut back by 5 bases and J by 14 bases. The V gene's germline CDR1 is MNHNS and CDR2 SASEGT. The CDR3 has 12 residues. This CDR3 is CASSYSRTGPTF. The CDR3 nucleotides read TGTGCCAGCAGTTATAGTCGGACAGGGCCGACCTTC.

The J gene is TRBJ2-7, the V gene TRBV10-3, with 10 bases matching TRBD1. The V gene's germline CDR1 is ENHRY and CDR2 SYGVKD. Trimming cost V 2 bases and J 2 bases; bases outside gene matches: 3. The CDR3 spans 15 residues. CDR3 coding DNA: TGTGCCATCAGTGAGCCGACAGGGGGCCCCTACGAGCAGTACTTC. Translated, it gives CAISEPTGGPYEQYF.

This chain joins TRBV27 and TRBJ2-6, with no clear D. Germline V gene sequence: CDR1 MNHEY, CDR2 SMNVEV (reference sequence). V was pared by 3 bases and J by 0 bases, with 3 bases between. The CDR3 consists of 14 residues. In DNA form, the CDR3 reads TGTGCCAGCAGTTTCCTCTCTGGGGCCAACGTCCTGACTTTC. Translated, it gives CASSFLSGANVLTF. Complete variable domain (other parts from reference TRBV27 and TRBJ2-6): EAQVTQNPRYLITVTGKKLTVTCSQNMNHEYMSWYRQDPGLGLRQIYYSMNVEVTDKGDVPEGYKVSRKEKRNFPLILESPSPNQTSLYFCASSFLSGANVLTFGAGSRLTVL.

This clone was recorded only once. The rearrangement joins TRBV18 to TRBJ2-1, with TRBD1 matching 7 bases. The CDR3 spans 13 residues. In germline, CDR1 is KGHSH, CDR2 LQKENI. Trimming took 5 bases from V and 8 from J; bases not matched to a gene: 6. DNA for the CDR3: TGTGCCAGCTCATCGCCACAGGGGTATGAGCAGTTCTTC. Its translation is CASSSPQGYEQFF.

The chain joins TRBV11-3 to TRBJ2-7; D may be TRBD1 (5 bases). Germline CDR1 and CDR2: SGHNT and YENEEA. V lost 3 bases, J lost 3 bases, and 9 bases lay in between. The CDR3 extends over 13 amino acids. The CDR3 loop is CASSFDSSYEQYF. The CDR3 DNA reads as TGTGCCAGCAGCTTCGACAGCAGCTACGAGCAGTACTTC.

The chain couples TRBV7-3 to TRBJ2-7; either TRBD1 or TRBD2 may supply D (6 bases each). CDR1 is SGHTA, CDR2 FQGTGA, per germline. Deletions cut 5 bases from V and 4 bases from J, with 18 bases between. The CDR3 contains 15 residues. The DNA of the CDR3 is TGTGCCAGCAGCCTACAGGGAGTAGGAGGGTACGAGCAGTACTTC. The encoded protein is CASSLQGVGGYEQYF.

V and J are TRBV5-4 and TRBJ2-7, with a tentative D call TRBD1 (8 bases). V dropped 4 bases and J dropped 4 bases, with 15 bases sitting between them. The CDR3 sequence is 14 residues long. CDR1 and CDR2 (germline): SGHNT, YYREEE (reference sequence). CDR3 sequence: CASSLQGGPYEQYF. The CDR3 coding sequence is TGTGCCAGCAGCCTACAGGGGGGGCCATACGAGCAGTACTTC. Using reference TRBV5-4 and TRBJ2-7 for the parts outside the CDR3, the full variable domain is ETGVTQSPTHLIKTRGQQVTLRCSSQSGHNTVSWYQQALGQGPQFIFQYYREEENGRGNFPPRFSGLQFPNYSSELNVNALELDDSALYLCASSLQGGPYEQYFGPGTRLTVT.

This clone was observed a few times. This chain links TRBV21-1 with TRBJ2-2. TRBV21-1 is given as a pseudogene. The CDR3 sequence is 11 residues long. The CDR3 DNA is TGTGCCAGCGATAACACCGGGGAGCTGTTTTTT. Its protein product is CASDNTGELFF.

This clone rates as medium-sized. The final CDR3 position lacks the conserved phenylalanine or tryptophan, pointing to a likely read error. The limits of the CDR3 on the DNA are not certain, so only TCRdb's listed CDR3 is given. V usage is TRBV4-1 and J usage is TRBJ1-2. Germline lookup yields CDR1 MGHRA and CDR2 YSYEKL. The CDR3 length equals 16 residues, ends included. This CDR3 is CASSQDPVSGRGTHFV.

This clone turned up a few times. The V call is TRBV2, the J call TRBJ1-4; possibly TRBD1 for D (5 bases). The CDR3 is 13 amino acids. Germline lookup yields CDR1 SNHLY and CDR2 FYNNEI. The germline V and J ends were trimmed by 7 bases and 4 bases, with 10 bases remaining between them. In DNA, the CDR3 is TGTGCCAGCACTCGGGACCATAATGAAAAACTGTTTTTT. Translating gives CASTRDHNEKLFF.

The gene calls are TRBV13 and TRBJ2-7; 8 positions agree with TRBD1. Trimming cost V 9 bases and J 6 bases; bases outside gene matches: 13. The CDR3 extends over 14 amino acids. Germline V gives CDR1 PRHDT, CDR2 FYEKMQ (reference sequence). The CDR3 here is CASGGTGSLGEQYF. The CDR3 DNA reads TGTGCCAGTGGGGGGACAGGCTCGTTGGGCGAGCAGTACTTC.

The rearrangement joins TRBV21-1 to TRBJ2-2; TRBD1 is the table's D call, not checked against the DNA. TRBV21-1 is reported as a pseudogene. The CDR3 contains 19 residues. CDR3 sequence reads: CASSKSDRVGCRVTGELFF. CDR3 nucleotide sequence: TGTGCCAGCAGCAAGTCGGACAGGGTCGGGTGTCGTGTCACCGGGGAGCTGTTTTTT.

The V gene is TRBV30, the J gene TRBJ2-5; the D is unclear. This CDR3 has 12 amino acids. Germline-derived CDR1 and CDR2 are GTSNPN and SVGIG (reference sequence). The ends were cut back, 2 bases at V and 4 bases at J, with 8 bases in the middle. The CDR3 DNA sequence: TGTGCCTGGAGTAAACACCTAGAGACCCAGTACTTC. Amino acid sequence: CAWSKHLETQYF.

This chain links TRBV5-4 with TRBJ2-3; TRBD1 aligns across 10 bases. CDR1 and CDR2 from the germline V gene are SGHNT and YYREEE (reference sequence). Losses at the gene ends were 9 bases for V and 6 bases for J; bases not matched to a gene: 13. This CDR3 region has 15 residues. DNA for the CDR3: TGTGCCACGCGGAGGGACAGGGGTTCGACGGATACGCAGTATTTT. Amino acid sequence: CATRRDRGSTDTQYF.

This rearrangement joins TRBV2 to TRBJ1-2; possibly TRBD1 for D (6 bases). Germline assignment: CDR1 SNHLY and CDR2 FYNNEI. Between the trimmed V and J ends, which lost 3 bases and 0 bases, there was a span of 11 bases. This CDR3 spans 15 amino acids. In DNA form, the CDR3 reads TGTGCCAGCAGTGACCCGGACAGATCTAACTATGGCTACACCTTC. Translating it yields CASSDPDRSNYGYTF.

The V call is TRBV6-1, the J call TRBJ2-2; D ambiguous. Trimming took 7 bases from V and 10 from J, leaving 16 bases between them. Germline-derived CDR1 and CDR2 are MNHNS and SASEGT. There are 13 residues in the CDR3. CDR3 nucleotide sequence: TGTGCCAGCACCCCCGAACTCCCAGTGGAGCTGTTTTTT. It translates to CASTPELPVELFF.

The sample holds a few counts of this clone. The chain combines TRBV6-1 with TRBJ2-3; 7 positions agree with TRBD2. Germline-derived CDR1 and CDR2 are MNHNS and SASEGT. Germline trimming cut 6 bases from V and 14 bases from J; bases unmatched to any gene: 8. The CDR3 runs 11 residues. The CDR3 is CASSRTSFWYF. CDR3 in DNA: TGTGCCAGCAGCCGGACTAGTTTTTGGTATTTT.

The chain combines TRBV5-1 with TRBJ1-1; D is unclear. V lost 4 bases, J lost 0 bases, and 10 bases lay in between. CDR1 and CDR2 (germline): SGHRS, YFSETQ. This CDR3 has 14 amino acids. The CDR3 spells CASSQSGVNTEAFF. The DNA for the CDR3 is TGCGCCAGCAGCCAATCCGGGGTGAACACTGAAGCTTTCTTT.

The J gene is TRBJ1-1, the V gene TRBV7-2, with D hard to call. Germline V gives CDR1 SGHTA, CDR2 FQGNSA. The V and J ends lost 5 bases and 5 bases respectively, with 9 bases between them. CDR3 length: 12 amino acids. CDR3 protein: CASSPLGTEAFF. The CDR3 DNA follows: TGTGCCAGCAGCCCTTTAGGGACTGAAGCTTTCTTT.